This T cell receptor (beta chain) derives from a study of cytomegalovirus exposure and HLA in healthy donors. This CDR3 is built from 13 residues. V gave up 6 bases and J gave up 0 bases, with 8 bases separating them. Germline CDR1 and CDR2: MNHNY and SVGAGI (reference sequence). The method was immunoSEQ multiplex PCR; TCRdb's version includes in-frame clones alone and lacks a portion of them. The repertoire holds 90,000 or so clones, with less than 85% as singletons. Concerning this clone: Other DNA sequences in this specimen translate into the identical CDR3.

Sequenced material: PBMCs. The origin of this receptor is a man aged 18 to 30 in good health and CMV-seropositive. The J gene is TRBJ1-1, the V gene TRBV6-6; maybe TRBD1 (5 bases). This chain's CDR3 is CASSRQLNTEAFF. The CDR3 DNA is TGTGCCAGCAGCAGACAGCTGAACACTGAAGCTTTCTTT.